This TCR beta chain is drawn from a study of T cell changes during pregnancy in multiple sclerosis (dated by TCRdb to about 2019). At the level of the whole study: The study examined how the T cell repertoire changed over the course of pregnancy in women with multiple sclerosis.

Points on this clone: Its cognate antigen has yet to be identified. No quality values exist for individual bases; no much larger clone is one base distant.

The germline V gene (reference sequence) provides CDR1 LNHDA and CDR2 SQIVND. From the cysteine through the phenylalanine, the CDR3 covers 15 amino acids. Only the CDR3 region is kept as DNA, spanning 45 bases read in frame from base 1. Trimming removed 1 base from V and 8 bases from J, leaving 14 bases between the germline ends. Libraries were constructed by the immunoSEQ multiplex PCR assay. The table comes from immuneACCESS by way of TCRdb, which keeps in-frame sequences with V and J called. Part of the clones is missing from these tables; in studies checked, under half for an unresolved V gene and the rest for unknown reasons. The sample table contains 35,000 to 50,000 clones; only one count was recorded for roughly nine tenths of them. The ten largest clones take up over 1% of the sample.

The TCR was taken from a female donor with multiple sclerosis, enrolled in a pregnancy study. Recombination joined TRBV19 with TRBJ2-2; possibly the D gene is TRBD1, per 6 matching bases. Sequenced material: CD4+ T cells from peripheral blood mononuclear cells, taken after pregnancy. CDR3 protein: CASSIVDVGAGELFF. The DNA is as follows: TGTGCCAGTAGTATAGTAGACGTGGGGGCGGGGGAGCTGTTTTTT.